This is a list of T cell receptor beta chains from one sample in a study of T-cell memory formation after mild COVID-19. TCRdb fed the 5' RACE reads into MiXCR, producing one record per CDR3 protein. The sample lists under 250,000 distinct CDR3 sequences, around a tenth occurring once. Sample: PBMCs or a T cell subset sorted from them (not recorded which). These TCRs come from a man younger than 35 who had mild COVID-19 (a few samples of this study predate the infection). Cell type and time point are not known. CDR3s include the opening cysteine and the closing phenylalanine or tryptophan. A D gene is named only where the DNA matches it firmly. Clone size is not always given. Where it is, it says once, few, many or a class for expanded clones.

j_gene	v_gene	d_gene	abundance	CDR3aa	CDR3nt
TRBJ2-3	TRBV3-1	TRBD2	-	CASSQDGGGLTDTQYF	TGTGCCAGCAGCCAAGACGGCGGGGGTTTGACAGATACGCAGTATTTT
TRBJ2-7	TRBV6-2/TRBV6-3	-	-	CASPLITLGRDAYEQYF	TGTGCCAGCCCCTTGATAACCCTTGGCAGGGACGCCTACGAGCAGTACTTC
TRBJ2-1	TRBV11-2	TRBD1	few	CASSAGGRLNNEQFF	TGTGCCAGCAGCGCAGGGGGCAGACTAAACAATGAGCAGTTCTTC
TRBJ2-2	TRBV25-1	-	-	CASSPGEDTGELFF	TGTGCCAGCAGTCCGGGGGAGGACACCGGGGAGCTGTTTTTT
TRBJ2-5	TRBV12-3/TRBV12-4	-	many	CASSFGGTRYF	TGTGCCAGCAGTTTTGGTGGAACGCGGTACTTC
TRBJ1-1	TRBV7-9	-	-	CASSLKPEAFF	TGTGCCAGCAGCTTAAAACCGGAAGCTTTCTTT
TRBJ2-3	TRBV5-1	-	-	CASRQTDTQYF	TGCGCCAGCAGGCAGACAGATACGCAGTATTTT
TRBJ1-1	TRBV4-3	-	few	CASSQDEEGNTEAFF	TGCGCCAGCAGCCAAGATGAAGAGGGGAACACTGAAGCTTTCTTT
TRBJ2-1	TRBV12-3/TRBV12-4	-	-	CASRQFRDFSYNEQFF	TGTGCCAGCAGGCAGTTCCGGGACTTCTCCTACAATGAGCAGTTCTTC
TRBJ2-6	TRBV5-1	-	-	CASSFGQSSGANVLTF	TGCGCCAGCAGCTTCGGACAAAGCTCTGGGGCCAACGTCCTGACTTTC
TRBJ1-1	TRBV6-2/TRBV6-3	-	few	CASAQRPGSEAFF	TGTGCCAGCGCCCAGCGTCCCGGAAGTGAAGCTTTCTTT